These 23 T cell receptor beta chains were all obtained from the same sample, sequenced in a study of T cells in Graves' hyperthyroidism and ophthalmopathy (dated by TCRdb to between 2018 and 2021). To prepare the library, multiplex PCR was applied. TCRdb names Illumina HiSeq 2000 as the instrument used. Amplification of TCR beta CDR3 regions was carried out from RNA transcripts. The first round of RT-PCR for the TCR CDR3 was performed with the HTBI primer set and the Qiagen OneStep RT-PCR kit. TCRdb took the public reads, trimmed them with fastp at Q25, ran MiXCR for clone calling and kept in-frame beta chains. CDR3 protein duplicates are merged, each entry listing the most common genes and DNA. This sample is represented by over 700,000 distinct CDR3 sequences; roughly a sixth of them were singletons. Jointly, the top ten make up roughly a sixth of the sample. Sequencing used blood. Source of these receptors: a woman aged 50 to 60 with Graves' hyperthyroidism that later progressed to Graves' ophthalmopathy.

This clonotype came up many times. The CDR3 protein is CSAMRGLAEAFF. CDR3 in DNA: TGCAGTGCAATGCGGGGTTTAGCTGAAGCTTTCTTT. The chain carries TRBV20-1 and TRBJ1-1; unclear D gene. Trimming cost V 6 bases and J 6 bases, with 14 bases left between them. Germline V gives CDR1 DFQATT, CDR2 SNEGSKA (reference sequence). The CDR3 is made up of 12 amino acids.

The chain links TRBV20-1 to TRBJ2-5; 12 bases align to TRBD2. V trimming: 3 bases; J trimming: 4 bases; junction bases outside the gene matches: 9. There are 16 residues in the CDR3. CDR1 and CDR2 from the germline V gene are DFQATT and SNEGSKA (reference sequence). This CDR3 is CSARALAGGGGETQYF. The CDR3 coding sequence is TGCAGTGCTAGGGCCCTAGCGGGGGGGGGTGGAGAGACCCAGTACTTC.

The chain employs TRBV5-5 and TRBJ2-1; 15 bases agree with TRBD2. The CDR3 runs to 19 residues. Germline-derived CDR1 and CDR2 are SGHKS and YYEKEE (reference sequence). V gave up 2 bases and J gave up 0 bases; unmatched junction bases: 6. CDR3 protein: CASSFGLAGGVSSYNEQFF. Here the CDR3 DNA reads TGTGCCAGCAGCTTTGGACTAGCGGGGGGGGTAAGCTCCTACAATGAGCAGTTCTTC.

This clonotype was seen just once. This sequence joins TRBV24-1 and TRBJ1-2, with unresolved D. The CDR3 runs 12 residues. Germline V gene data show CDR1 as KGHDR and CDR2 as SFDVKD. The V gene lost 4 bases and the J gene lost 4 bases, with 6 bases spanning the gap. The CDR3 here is CATSEAGYGYTF. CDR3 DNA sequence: TGTGCCACCAGTGAGGCGGGCTATGGCTACACCTTC.

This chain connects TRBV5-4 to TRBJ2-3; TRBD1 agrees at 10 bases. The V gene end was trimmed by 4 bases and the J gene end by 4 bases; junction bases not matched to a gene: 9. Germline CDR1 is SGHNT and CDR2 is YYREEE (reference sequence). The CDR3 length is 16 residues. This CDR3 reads CASSSPGTGEADTQYF. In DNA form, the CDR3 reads TGTGCCAGCAGCAGCCCGGGGACAGGGGAAGCAGATACGCAGTATTTT.

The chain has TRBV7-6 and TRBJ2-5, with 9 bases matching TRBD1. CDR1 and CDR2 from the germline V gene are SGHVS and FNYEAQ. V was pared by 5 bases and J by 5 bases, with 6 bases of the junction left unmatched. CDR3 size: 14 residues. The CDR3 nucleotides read TGTGCCAGCAGCACCTGGACAGGGGAGGAGACCCAGTACTTC. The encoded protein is CASSTWTGEETQYF. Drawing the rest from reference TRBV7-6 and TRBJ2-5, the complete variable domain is GAGVSQSPRYKVTKRGQDVALRCDPISGHVSLYWYRQALGQGPEFLTYFNYEAQQDKSGLPNDRFSAERPEGSISTLTIQRTEQRDSAMYRCASSTWTGEETQYFGPGTRLLVL.

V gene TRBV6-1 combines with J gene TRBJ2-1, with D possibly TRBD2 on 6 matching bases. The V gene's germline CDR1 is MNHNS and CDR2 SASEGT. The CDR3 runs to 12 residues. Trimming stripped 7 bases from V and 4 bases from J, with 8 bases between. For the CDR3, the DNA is TGTGCCAGCATTGGGGGGTACAATGAGCAGTTCTTC. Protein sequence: CASIGGYNEQFF.

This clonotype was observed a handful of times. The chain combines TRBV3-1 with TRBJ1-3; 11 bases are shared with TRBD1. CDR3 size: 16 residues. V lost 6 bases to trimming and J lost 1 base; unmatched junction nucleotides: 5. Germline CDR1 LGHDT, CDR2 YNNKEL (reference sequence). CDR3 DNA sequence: TGTGCCAGCAGAGGGACAGGGGGACGATCTGGAAACACCATATATTTT. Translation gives CASRGTGGRSGNTIYF. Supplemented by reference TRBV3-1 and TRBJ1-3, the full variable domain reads DTAVSQTPKYLVTQMGNDKSIKCEQNLGHDTMYWYKQDSKKFLKIMFSYNNKELIINETVPNRFSPKSPDKAHLNLHINSLELGDSAVYFCASRGTGGRSGNTIYFGEGSWLTVV.

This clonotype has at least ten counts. This CDR3 is CASSIDLGPAQETQYF. CDR3 nucleotide sequence: TGTGCCAGTAGTATAGATCTGGGACCGGCACAAGAGACCCAGTACTTC. The rearrangement uses TRBV19 and TRBJ2-5; either TRBD1 or TRBD2 may supply D (5 bases each). The CDR3 has 16 amino acids. Between the trimmed V and J ends, which lost 0 bases and 2 bases, there was a span of 13 bases. The germline V gene has CDR1 LNHDA and CDR2 SQIVND (reference sequence).

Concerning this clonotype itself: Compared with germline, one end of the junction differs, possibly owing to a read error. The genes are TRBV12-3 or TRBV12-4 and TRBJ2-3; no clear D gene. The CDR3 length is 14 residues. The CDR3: CASSPRLSRDTQYF. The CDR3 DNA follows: TGTGCCAGCAGTCCCCGCCTAAGCAGAGATACGCAGTATTTT.

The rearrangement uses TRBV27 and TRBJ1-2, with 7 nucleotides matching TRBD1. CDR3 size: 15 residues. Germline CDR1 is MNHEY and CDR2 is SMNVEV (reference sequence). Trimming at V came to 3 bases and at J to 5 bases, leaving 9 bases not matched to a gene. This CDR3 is CASSFRQGASYGYTF. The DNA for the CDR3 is TGTGCCAGCAGTTTCCGACAGGGTGCTTCTTATGGCTACACCTTC.

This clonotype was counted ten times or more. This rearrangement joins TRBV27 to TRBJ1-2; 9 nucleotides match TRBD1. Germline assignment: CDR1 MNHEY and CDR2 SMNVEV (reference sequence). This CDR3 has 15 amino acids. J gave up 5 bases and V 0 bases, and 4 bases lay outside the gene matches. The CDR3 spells CASSLSGTGIYGYTF. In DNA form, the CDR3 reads TGTGCCAGCAGTTTATCCGGGACAGGGATTTATGGCTACACCTTC.

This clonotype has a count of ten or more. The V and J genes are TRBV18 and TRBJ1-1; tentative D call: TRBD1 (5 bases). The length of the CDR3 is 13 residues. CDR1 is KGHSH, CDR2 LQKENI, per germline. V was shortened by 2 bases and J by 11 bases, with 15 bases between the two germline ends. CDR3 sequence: CASSPEGAKRAFF. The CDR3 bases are TGTGCCAGCTCACCAGAAGGGGCAAAACGGGCTTTCTTT.

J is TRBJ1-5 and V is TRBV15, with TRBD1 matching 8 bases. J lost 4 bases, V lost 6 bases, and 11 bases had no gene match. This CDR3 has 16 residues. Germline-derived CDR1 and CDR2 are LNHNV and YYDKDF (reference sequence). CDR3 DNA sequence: TGTGCCACCAGGGACAGGGAGCCATTCCATAATCAGCCCCAGCATTTT. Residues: CATRDREPFHNQPQHF. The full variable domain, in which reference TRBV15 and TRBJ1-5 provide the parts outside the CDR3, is DAMVIQNPRYQVTQFGKPVTLSCSQTLNHNVMYWYQQKSSQAPKLLFHYYDKDFNNEADTPDNFQSRRPNTSFCFLDIRSPGLGDTAMYLCATRDREPFHNQPQHFGDGTRLSIL.

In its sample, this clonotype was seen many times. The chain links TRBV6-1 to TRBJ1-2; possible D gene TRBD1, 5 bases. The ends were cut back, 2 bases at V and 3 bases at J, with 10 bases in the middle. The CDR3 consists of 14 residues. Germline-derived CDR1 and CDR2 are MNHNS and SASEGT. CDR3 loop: CASSERRGYYGYTF. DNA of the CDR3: TGTGCCAGCAGTGAAAGAAGGGGCTACTATGGCTACACCTTC.

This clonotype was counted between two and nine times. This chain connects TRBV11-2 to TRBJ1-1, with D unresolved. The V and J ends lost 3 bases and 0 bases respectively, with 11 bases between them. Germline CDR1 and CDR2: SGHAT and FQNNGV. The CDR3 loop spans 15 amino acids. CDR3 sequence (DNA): TGTGCCAGCAGCTTTCTGGCCTCTATGAACACTGAAGCTTTCTTT. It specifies CASSFLASMNTEAFF. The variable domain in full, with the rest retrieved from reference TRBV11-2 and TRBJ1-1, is EAGVAQSPRYKIIEKRQSVAFWCNPISGHATLYWYQQILGQGPKLLIQFQNNGVVDDSQLPKDRFSAERLKGVDSTLKIQPAKLEDSAVYLCASSFLASMNTEAFFGQGTRLTVV.

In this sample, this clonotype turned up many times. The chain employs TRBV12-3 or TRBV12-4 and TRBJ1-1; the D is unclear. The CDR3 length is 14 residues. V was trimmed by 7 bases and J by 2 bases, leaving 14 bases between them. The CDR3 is CASTQPTGNTEAFF. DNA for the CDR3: TGTGCCAGCACCCAACCGACCGGAAACACTGAAGCTTTCTTT.

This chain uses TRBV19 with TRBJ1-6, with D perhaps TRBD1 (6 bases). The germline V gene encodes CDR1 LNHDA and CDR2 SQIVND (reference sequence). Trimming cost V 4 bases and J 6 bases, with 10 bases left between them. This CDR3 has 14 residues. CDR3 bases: TGTGCCAGTAGTACGACAGGTCGTAATTCACCCCTCCACTTT. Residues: CASSTTGRNSPLHF.

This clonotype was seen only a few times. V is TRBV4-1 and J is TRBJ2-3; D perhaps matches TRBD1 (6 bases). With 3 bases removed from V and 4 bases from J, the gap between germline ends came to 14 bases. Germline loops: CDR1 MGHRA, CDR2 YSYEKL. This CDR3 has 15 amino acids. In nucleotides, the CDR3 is TGCGCCAGCAGCCATTCTCCAAGGACAGCAGATACGCAGTATTTT. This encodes CASSHSPRTADTQYF.

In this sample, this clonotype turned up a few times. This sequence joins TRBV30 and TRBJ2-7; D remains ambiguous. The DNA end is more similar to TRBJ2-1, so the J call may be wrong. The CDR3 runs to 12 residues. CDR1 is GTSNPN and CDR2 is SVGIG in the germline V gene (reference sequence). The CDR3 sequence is CAWSVYHYEQFF. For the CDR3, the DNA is TGTGCCTGGAGTGTTTACCACTACGAGCAGTTCTTC.

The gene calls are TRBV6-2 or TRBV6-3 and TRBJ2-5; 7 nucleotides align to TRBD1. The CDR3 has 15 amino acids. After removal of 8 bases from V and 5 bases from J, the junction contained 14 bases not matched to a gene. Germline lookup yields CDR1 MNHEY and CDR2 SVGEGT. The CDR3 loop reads CASGRYRQGLETQYF. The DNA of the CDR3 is TGTGCCAGCGGGCGTTACAGACAGGGTTTGGAGACCCAGTACTTC.

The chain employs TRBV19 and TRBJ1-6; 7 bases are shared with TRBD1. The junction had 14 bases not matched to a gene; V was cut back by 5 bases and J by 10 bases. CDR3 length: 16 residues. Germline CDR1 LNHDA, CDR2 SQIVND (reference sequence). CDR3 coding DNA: TGTGCCAGTAGTGACAGGGAAGAGGTTCGGAAATCACCCCTCCACTTT. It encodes CASSDREEVRKSPLHF.

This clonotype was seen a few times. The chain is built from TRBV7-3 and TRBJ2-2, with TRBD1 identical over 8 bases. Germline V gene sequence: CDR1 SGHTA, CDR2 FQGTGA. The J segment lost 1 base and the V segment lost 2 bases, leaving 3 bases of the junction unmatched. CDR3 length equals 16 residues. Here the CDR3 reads CASSLLDRENTGELFF. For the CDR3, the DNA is TGTGCCAGCAGCTTACTGGACAGGGAGAACACCGGGGAGCTGTTTTTT.